This T cell receptor (beta chain) was sequenced for a study of a mutant IDH1 vaccine in newly diagnosed glioma. As for the study in general: The earlier regimen, radiotherapy, temozolomide, or both, was most often both.

Time point denoted: baseline, week 1 (first vaccination visit). The treatment here: pre-vaccination baseline after standard-of-care therapy. The repertoire was sequenced with immunoSEQ multiplex PCR; TCRdb's copy has only in-frame clones and lacks some. The repertoire holds 30,000 to 40,000 clones, 60% to 85% seen once, with 9% in the top ten. Trimming took 2 bases from V and 1 from J, leaving 8 bases between them. The CDR3 totals 15 residues. Germline loops: CDR1 SGHDN, CDR2 FVKESK. The receptor was derived from a man between 45 and 60 years old with glioma. Some clones in this sample may be carry-over from other donors' samples. The rearrangement uses TRBV14 and TRBJ2-2, with a possible D match to TRBD1 (6 bases). The sample consisted of peripheral blood mononuclear cells (PBMCs), taken from a glioma patient treated with radiotherapy, temozolomide or both. DNA for the CDR3: TGTGCCAGCAGCCAACCCAGGGGGAACACCGGGGAGCTGTTTTTT. It is translated as CASSQPRGNTGELFF. Based on the CDR3 plus reference TRBV14 and TRBJ2-2, the full variable domain is EAGVTQFPSHSVIEKGQTVTLRCDPISGHDNLYWYRRVMGKEIKFLLHFVKESKQDESGMPNNRFLAERTGGTYSTLKVQPAELEDSGVYFCASSQPRGNTGELFFGEGSRLTVL.